Below are 11 T cell receptor beta chains sequenced from a single sample in a study of shared clonotypes between healthy human individuals. Generated by immunoSEQ multiplex PCR, the TCRdb table keeps only in-frame clones and is missing some. The sample holds 550,000 to 850,000 clones, around 74% seen once. The sequencing input was memory CD4+ T cells sorted from blood. Subset meaning: CD45RA-negative fraction. These receptors all come from a woman in her twenties or thirties in good health.

The chain couples TRBV6-1 to TRBJ2-1; TRBD1 matches 9 bases. Germline trimming cut 4 bases from V and 4 bases from J; bases unmatched to any gene: 5. The CDR3 has 15 amino acids. Per the germline V gene, CDR1 is MNHNS and CDR2 is SASEGT. The CDR3 DNA reads as TGTGCCAGCAGTGGAGCCGGGACAGGGTACAATGAGCAGTTCTTC. Translation gives CASSGAGTGYNEQFF.

There are a few counts of this clone. This chain links TRBV30 with TRBJ1-4; D gene ambiguous. Germline-derived CDR1 and CDR2 are GTSNPN and SVGIG (reference sequence). The CDR3 is 13 residues long. V gave up 3 bases and J gave up 5 bases, with 10 bases separating them. The CDR3 region is CAWSGPGNEKLFF. The CDR3 nucleotides read TGTGCCTGGAGCGGACCGGGGAATGAAAAACTGTTTTTT.

Turning to this clone: With a much larger clone just one base away, this may be a read error. J is TRBJ2-5 and V is TRBV4-2, with 10 bases that match TRBD2. The trim removed 5 bases at V and 5 bases at J, leaving 8 bases unmatched. Looked up from germline, CDR1 is LGHNA and CDR2 is YNFKEQ. The CDR3 is made up of 15 amino acids. CDR3 residues: CASSSAGGPGETQYF. The CDR3 region has the DNA TGTGCCAGCAGCTCAGCGGGAGGGCCGGGGGAGACCCAGTACTTC.

This chain uses TRBV2 with TRBJ2-3; D remains unclear. V lost 6 bases to trimming and J lost 4 bases, with 8 bases between them. Germline-derived CDR1 and CDR2 are SNHLY and FYNNEI. This CDR3 comprises 12 residues. The CDR3: CASRTAADTQYF. In nucleotides, the CDR3 is TGTGCCAGCAGGACGGCGGCAGATACGCAGTATTTT.

The chain uses TRBV7-9 and TRBJ2-1; 10 nucleotides match TRBD2. The CDR3 loop spans 16 amino acids. Trimming at V came to 3 bases and at J to 5 bases, leaving 7 bases not matched to a gene. From germline, CDR1 is SEHNR and CDR2 FQNEAQ (reference sequence). The CDR3 is CASSFVLAGENNEQFF. CDR3 nucleotides: TGTGCCAGCAGCTTTGTCCTAGCGGGGGAGAACAATGAGCAGTTCTTC.

There are a few counts of this clone. This chain uses TRBV18 with TRBJ1-2; TRBD1 agrees at 8 bases. V lost 4 bases and J lost 5; bases outside the gene matches: 3. Germline V gene lookup returns CDR1 KGHSH and CDR2 LQKENI. CDR3 length equals 13 residues. DNA for the CDR3: TGTGCCAGCTCACAGGACAGGGTATATGGCTACACCTTC. This codes for CASSQDRVYGYTF.

The chain links TRBV7-2 to TRBJ2-2; 13 bases align to TRBD2. This CDR3 contains 18 residues. V was pared by 5 bases and J by 6 bases, with 12 bases of the junction left unmatched. Germline loops: CDR1 SGHTA, CDR2 FQGNSA. CDR3 sequence: CASSAYPGLAGMAGELFF. CDR3 nucleotide sequence: TGTGCCAGCAGCGCCTACCCGGGACTAGCGGGAATGGCCGGGGAGCTGTTTTTT.

The rearrangement uses TRBV19 and TRBJ1-1; TRBD1 is a possible D gene (6 bases). V was pared by 5 bases and J by 4 bases, with 20 bases between. The CDR3 runs to 16 residues. Germline lookup yields CDR1 LNHDA and CDR2 SQIVND (reference sequence). The CDR3 DNA reads TGTGCCAGTAGTGAGTTCGGGGGCGGTTCGGGCACTGAAGCTTTCTTT. This gives the protein CASSEFGGGSGTEAFF.

The chain employs TRBV6-1 and TRBJ2-1; possibly TRBD1 or TRBD2 for D (5 bases each). The V gene lost 3 bases and the J gene lost 9 bases, with 21 bases spanning the gap. Germline V gene sequence: CDR1 MNHNS, CDR2 SASEGT. The CDR3 has 16 amino acids. For the CDR3, the DNA is TGTGCCAGCAGTGATGGGCGGGCCAGGGTTCTGGTTGAGCAGTTCTTC. Its protein is CASSDGRARVLVEQFF.

The chain combines TRBV11-2 with TRBJ2-2; maybe TRBD1 (6 bases). The germline V and J ends were trimmed by 5 bases and 9 bases, with 19 bases remaining between them. This CDR3 region has 15 residues. Germline assignment: CDR1 SGHAT and CDR2 FQNNGV. The CDR3 DNA is TGTGCCAGCAGCATTCCGGGACACCCCCGTTGGGAGCTGTTTTTT. Protein: CASSIPGHPRWELFF.

CDR3 DNA sequence: TGTGCCAGCAGTACACTAGCGCCTCAAGAGACCCAGTACTTC. Protein sequence: CASSTLAPQETQYF. The rearrangement joins TRBV28 to TRBJ2-5; 7 bases match TRBD2. V was clipped by 5 bases and J by 2 bases; unmatched bases: 5. This CDR3 region has 14 residues. Germline V lookup: CDR1 MDHEN, CDR2 SYDVKM.